This T cell receptor beta chain was profiled in a study of T cell responses to AZD1222 COVID-19 vaccine. Findings and caveats of the study: Donors were chiefly white British, with a greater number of females, and clonal diversity was perhaps underestimated. Scientists sampled the repertoires only once the peak T cell response had passed.

As regards this clone: As yet, its antigen is unknown.

This CDR3 has 15 residues. Trimming took off 0 bases at V and 0 bases at J, with 9 bases between the two ends. Germline values: CDR1 MNHEY, CDR2 SVGEGT. The table came from immunoSEQ multiplex PCR; TCRdb's copy has only in-frame clones and leaves some out. The sample consists of 170,000 or so clones, about 86% of them appearing once. V usage is TRBV6-2 or TRBV6-3 and J usage is TRBJ2-7; D ambiguous. The TCR was taken from an adult who received the AZD1222 COVID-19 vaccine. The sequenced sample was peripheral blood, obtained 28 days after the second AZD1222 dose. As DNA, the CDR3 is TGTGCCAGCAGTTACTCGCACGGGCCCTCCTACGAGCAGTACTTC. Encoded protein: CASSYSHGPSYEQYF.